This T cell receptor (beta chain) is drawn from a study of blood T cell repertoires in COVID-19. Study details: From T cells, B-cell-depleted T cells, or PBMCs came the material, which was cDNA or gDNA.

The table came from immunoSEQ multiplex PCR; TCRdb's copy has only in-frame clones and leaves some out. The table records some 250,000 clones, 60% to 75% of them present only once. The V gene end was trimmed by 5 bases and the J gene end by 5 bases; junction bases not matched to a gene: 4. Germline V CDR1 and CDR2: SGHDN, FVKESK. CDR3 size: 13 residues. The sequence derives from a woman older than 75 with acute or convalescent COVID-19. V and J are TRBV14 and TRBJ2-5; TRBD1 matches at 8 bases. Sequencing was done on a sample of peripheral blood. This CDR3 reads CASSKWTGETQYF. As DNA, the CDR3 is TGTGCCAGCAGCAAATGGACAGGGGAGACCCAGTACTTC.